This T cell receptor beta chain is from a study of blood T cell repertoires in COVID-19. Profiling relied on immunoSEQ multiplex PCR, and the TCRdb table lists in-frame clones only, not all of them. The table shows 250,000 or so clones, with 70% to 90% occurring only once. Trimming stripped 7 bases from V and 4 bases from J, with 13 bases between. The CDR3 totals 13 residues. From germline, CDR1 is MNHEY and CDR2 SVGAGI. The sequenced sample was PBMCs or T cells enriched from blood (not recorded which). The chain recombines TRBV6-5 with TRBJ1-1; possible D gene TRBD1, 5 bases. This receptor was obtained from a woman aged 50 to 60 who had been exposed to COVID-19. The CDR3 nucleotides read TGTGCCAGCACCGTGGGGGGGAGCACTGAAGCTTTCTTT. Its protein is CASTVGGSTEAFF.